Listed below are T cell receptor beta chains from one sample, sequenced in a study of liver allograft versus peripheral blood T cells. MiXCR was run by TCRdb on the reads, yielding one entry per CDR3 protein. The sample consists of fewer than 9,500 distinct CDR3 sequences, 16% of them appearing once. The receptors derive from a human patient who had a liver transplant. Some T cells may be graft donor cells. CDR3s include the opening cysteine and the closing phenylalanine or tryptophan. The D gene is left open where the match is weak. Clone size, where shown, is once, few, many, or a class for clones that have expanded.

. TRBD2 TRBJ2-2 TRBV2 TGTGCCAGCAGTGAAGCCCTCCCAGGACTAGCGGGGGGGCCCCGAGTAGGCGGGGAGCTGTTTTTT CASSEALPGLAGGPRVGGELFF
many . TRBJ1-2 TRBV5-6 TGTGCCAGCAGCATAGCTTCTAACTATGGCTACACCTTC CASSIASNYGYTF
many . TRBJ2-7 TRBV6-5 TGTGCCAGCAGTTACTCAGGCGGGGCCTCCTCCTACGAGCAGTACTTC CASSYSGGASSYEQYF
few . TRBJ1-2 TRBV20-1 TGCAGTGCTAGAGAGCCAACCTATGGGGGCTATGGCTACACCTTC CSAREPTYGGYGYTF
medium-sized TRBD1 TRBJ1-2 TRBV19 TGTGCCAGTAGTGTCGACAGGGGGAAAAGCTATGGCTACACCTTC CASSVDRGKSYGYTF
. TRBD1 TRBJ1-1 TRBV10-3 TGTGCCATCAGCCAACAGGGGGCTACTGAAGCTTTCTTT CAISQQGATEAFF
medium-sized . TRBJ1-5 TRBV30 TGTGCCTGGAGCGCCGGTACGGGTACGAATCAGCCCCAGCATTTT CAWSAGTGTNQPQHF
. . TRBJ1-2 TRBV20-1 TGCAGTGCTGGTTCCGGACACCACTATGGCTACACCTTC CSAGSGHHYGYTF
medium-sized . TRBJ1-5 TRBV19 TGTGCCAGTAGTTTCCCCGGTCAGCCCCAGCATTTT CASSFPGQPQHF
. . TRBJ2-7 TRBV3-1 TGTGCCAGCAGCCCCCGACAGGATGGCGAGCAGTACTTC CASSPRQDGEQYF
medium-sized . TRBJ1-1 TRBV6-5 TGTGCCAGCAGTTACTCCGGAAGTATAAACACTGAAGCTTTCTTT CASSYSGSINTEAFF
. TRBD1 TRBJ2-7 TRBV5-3 TGTGCCAGAAGCGATGGGACAGGGGCAGGATTGGTGTCCTACGAGCAGTACTTC CARSDGTGAGLVSYEQYF
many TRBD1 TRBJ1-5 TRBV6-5 TGTGCCAGCAGCCCCGGACAGGGAGATCAGCCCCAGCATTTT CASSPGQGDQPQHF
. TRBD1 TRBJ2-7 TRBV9 TGTGCCAGCAGCTTACAAGAGGACAGGGTCCCTCACGAGCAGTACTTC CASSLQEDRVPHEQYF
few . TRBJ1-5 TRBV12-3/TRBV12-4 TGTGCCAGCAGTTCCCTAGGCAATCAGCCCCAGCATTTT CASSSLGNQPQHF
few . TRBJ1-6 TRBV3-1 TGTGCCAGCAGCCAAGAGATGGTTTCACCCCTCCACTTT CASSQEMVSPLHF
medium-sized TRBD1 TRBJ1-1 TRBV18 TGTGCCAGCTCACCCGGACAGGGGCGAAGCACTGAAGCTTTCTTT CASSPGQGRSTEAFF
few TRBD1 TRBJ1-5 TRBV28 TGTGCCAGCAGCTCGACTGGGACAGCTAGCAATCAGCCCCAGCATTTT CASSSTGTASNQPQHF
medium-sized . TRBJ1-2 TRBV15 TGTGCCACCAGCAGAGATAGGTATGGCTACACCTTC CATSRDRYGYTF
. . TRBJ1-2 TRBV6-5 TGTGCCAGCAGTTACTCGAAATATCCGGGACGGACTAACTATGGCTACACCTTC CASSYSKYPGRTNYGYTF
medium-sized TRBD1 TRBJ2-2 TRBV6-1 TGTGCCAGCAGTGAAAGGGGACAGGGGGCGGTTGGGGAGCTGTTTTTT CASSERGQGAVGELFF
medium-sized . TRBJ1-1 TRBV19 TGTGCCAGCTCCTCTCTTAAAACTGGGCTGAACACTGAAGCTTTCTTT CASSSLKTGLNTEAFF
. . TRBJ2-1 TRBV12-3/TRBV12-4 TGTGCCAGCAGTCCGGAGGGGGCGAGCGAGCAGTTCTTC CASSPEGASEQFF
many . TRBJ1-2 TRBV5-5 TGTGCCAGCAGCTACGAATCCTTAGGTTATAACTATGGCTACACCTTC CASSYESLGYNYGYTF
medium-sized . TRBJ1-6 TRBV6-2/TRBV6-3 TGTGCCAGCAGCCTGGCGGCGGGGGAGAGCTCCTATAATTCACCCCTCCACTTT CASSLAAGESSYNSPLHF
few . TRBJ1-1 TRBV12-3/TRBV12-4 TGTGCCAGCAGGGTGGGGGACACTGAAGCTTTCTTT CASRVGDTEAFF
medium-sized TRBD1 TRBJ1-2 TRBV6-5 TGTGCCAGCAGTCGTCTCCGGGACAGTTACAACTATGGCTACACCTTC CASSRLRDSYNYGYTF
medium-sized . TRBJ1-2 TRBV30 TGTGCCTGGAGTGTAGGTGGGGCAGCGCCGGCCTATGGCTACACCTTC CAWSVGGAAPAYGYTF
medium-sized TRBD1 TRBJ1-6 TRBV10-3 TGTGCCATCAGTTTACAGGGGGCCCATAATTCACCCCTCCACTTT CAISLQGAHNSPLHF
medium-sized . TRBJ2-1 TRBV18 TGTGCCAGCTCACCACCGGGGGGGGACATCTCCTACAATGAGCAGTTCTTC CASSPPGGDISYNEQFF
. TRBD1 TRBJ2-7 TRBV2 TGTGCCAGCAGTCGGGTCGGACAGGGCCCCTCCTACGAGCAGTACTTC CASSRVGQGPSYEQYF
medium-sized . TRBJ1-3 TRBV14 TGTGCCAGCAGCCTGAAGGCAGGTACTGGAAACACCATATATTTT CASSLKAGTGNTIYF
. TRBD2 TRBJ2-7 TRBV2 TGTGCCAGCACCACGAGCCGGGACTACCTCATAGGGCAGTACTTC CASTTSRDYLIGQYF
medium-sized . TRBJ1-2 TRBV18 TGTGCCAGCTCACCACCAGAAACAGACTATGGCTACACCTTC CASSPPETDYGYTF
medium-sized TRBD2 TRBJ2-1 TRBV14 TGTGCCAGCAGCCAAGCTAGCGGGTACAATGAGCAGTTCTTC CASSQASGYNEQFF
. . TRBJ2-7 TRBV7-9 TGTGCCAGCGGACGCCTGGACGGCGAGCAGTACTTC CASGRLDGEQYF
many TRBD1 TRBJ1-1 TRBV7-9 TGTGCCAGCAGCTTCGGGACAGGGAGAACTGAAGCTTTCTTT CASSFGTGRTEAFF
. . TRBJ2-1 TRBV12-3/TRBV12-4 TGTGCCAGCAGTCGGCACCAAAGGCCCTTCAATGAGCAGTTCTTC CASSRHQRPFNEQFF
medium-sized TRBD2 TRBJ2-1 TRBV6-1 TGTGCCAGCAGCCCCCTAGCGGCCGCCTACAATGAGCAGTTCTTC CASSPLAAAYNEQFF
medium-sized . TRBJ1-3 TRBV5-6 TGTGCCAGCAGCTCGCTGGGGCAGGGGGGAAACACCATATATTTT CASSSLGQGGNTIYF
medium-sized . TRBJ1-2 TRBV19 TGTGCCAGTAGTATGGTGGCAGGGACCTATGGCTACACCTTC CASSMVAGTYGYTF
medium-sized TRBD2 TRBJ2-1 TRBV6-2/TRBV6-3 TGTGCCAGTGACCGGGGGGGAACCTACAATGAGCAGTTCTTC CASDRGGTYNEQFF
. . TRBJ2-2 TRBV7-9 TGTGCCAGCAGCATCCGGGGAACAGGGAACACCGGGGAGCTGTTTTTT CASSIRGTGNTGELFF
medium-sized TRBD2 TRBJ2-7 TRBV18 TGTGCCAGCTCGCCCGGGACTAGCGGCTACGAGCAGTACTTC CASSPGTSGYEQYF
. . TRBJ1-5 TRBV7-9 TGTGCCAGCAGCCTCCATGGGGGCGGCGAACAGCCCCAGCATTTT CASSLHGGGEQPQHF
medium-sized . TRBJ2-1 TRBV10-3 TGTGCCATCAGTATACGGGACGCATACAATGAGCAGTTCTTC CAISIRDAYNEQFF
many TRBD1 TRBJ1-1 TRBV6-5 TGTGCCAGTCAAGGGGACAGGTCCCCGAGGAACACTGAAGCTTTCTTT CASQGDRSPRNTEAFF
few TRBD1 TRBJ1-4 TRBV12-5 TGTGCTAGTGCTTCATACCGGACAGGGGTTCCTGAAAAACTGTTTTTT CASASYRTGVPEKLFF
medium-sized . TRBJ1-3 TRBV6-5 TGTGCCAGCTCGCTCTGGGGTTCAGTAGGAAACACCATATATTTT CASSLWGSVGNTIYF
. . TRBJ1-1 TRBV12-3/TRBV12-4 TGTGCCAGCAGTTTTTGGGTCGGGAACACTGAAGCTTTCTTT CASSFWVGNTEAFF
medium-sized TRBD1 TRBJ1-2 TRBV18 TGTGCCAGCTCACCACCGGGACAGGGGACCTATGGCTACACCTTC CASSPPGQGTYGYTF
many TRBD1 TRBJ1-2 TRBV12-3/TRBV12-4 TGTGCCAGCAGTTTAGGACAGGGTAGGGGCTACACCTTC CASSLGQGRGYTF
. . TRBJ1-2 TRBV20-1 TGCAGTGCTAAGACAGTTAACTATGGCTACACCTTC CSAKTVNYGYTF